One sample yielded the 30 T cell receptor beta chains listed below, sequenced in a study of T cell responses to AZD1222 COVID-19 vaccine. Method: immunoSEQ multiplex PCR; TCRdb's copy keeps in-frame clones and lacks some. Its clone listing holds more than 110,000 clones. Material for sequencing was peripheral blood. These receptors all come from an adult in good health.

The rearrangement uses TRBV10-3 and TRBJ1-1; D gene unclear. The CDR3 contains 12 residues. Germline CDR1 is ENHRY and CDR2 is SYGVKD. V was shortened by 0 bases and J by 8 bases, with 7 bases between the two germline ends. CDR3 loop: CAISESSREAFF. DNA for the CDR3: TGTGCCATCAGTGAGTCTAGTAGAGAAGCTTTCTTT.

The DNA of the CDR3 is TGTGCCAGCAGTAGGGGGCTCGGCACTGAAGCTTTCTTT. This sequence encodes CASSRGLGTEAFF. The chain joins TRBV27 to TRBJ1-1; 7 bases match TRBD1. The length of the CDR3 is 13 residues. V shed 5 bases, J shed 4 bases, and the junction held 4 bases outside the gene matches. Germline CDR1 is MNHEY and CDR2 is SMNVEV (reference sequence).

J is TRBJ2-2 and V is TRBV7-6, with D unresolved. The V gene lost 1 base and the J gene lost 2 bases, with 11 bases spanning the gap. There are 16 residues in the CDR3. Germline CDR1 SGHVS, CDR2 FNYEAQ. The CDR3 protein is CASSLVLGINTGELFF. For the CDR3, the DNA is TGTGCCAGCAGCTTAGTTCTAGGAATAAACACCGGGGAGCTGTTTTTT.

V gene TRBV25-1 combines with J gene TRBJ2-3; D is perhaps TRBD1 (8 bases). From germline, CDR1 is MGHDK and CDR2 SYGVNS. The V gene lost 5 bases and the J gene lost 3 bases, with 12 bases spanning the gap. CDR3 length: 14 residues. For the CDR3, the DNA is TGTGCCAGCAGTCACAGGGGGGGTACAGATACGCAGTATTTT. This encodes CASSHRGGTDTQYF.

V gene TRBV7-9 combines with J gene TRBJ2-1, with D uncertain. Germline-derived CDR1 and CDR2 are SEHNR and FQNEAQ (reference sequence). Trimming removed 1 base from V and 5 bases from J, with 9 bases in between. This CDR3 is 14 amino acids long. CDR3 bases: TGTGCCAGCAGCTTAGGGGGTCCTCACAATGAGCAGTTCTTC. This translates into CASSLGGPHNEQFF.

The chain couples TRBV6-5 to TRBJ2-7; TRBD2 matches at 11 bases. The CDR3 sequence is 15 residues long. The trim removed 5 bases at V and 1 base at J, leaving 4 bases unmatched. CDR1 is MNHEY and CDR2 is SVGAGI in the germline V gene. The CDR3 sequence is CASSRTSGGSYEQYF. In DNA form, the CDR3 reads TGTGCCAGCAGTCGCACTAGCGGGGGATCCTACGAGCAGTACTTC.

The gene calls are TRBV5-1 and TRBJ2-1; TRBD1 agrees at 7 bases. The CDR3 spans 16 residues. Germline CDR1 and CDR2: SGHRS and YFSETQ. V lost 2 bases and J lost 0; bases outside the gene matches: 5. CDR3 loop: CASSFPTGASYNEQFF. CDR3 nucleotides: TGCGCCAGCAGCTTCCCCACAGGGGCCTCCTACAATGAGCAGTTCTTC.

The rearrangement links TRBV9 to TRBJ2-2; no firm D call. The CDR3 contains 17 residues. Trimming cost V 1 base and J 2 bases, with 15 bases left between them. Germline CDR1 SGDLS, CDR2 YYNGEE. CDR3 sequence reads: CASSVSPFTDNTGELFF. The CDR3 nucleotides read TGTGCCAGCAGCGTATCTCCTTTTACTGACAACACCGGGGAGCTGTTTTTT.

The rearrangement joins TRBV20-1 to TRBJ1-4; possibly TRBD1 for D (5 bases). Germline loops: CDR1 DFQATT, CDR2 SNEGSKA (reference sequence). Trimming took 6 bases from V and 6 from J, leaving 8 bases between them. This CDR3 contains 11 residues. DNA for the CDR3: TGCAGTGCCGGGGGAGATGAAAAACTGTTTTTT. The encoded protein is CSAGGDEKLFF.

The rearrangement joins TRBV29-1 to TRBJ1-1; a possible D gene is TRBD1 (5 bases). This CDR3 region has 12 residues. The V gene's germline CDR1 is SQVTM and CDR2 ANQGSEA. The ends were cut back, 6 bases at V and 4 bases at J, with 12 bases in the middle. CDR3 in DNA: TGCAGCGTCCACGGGGGAGGCACTGAAGCTTTCTTT. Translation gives CSVHGGGTEAFF.

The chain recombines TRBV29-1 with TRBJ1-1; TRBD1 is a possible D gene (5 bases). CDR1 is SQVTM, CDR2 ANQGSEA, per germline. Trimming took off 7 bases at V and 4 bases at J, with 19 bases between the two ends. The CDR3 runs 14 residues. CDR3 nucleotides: TGCAGCGCTACCGGAGGACACGGGGGCACTGAAGCTTTCTTT. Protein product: CSATGGHGGTEAFF. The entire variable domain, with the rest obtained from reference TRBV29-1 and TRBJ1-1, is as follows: SAVISQKPSRDICQRGTSLTIQCQVDSQVTMMFWYRQQPGQSLTLIATANQGSEATYESGFVIDKFPISRPNLTFSTLTVSNMSPEDSSIYLCSATGGHGGTEAFFGQGTRLTVV.

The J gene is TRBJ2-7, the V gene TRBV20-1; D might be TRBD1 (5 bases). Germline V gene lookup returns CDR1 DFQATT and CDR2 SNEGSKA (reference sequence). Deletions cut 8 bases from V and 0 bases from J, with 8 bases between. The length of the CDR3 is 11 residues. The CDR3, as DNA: TGCAGTCGGCAGGGCTCCTACGAGCAGTACTTC. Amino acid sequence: CSRQGSYEQYF.

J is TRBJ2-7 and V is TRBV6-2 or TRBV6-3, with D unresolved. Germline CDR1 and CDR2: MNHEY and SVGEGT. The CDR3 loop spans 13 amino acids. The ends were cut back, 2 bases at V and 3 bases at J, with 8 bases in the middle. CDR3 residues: CASSYLTDYEQYF. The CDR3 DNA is TGTGCCAGCAGTTACCTAACAGACTACGAGCAGTACTTC.

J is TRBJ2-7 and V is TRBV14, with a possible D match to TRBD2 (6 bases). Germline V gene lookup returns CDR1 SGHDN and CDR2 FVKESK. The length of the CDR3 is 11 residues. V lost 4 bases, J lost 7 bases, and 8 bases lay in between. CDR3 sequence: CASSLTSEQYF. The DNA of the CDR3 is TGTGCCAGCAGCCTGACTAGTGAGCAGTACTTC. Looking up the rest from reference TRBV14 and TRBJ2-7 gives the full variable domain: EAGVTQFPSHSVIEKGQTVTLRCDPISGHDNLYWYRRVMGKEIKFLLHFVKESKQDESGMPNNRFLAERTGGTYSTLKVQPAELEDSGVYFCASSLTSEQYFGPGTRLTVT.

CDR3 residues: CASSQNGGQTSYEQYF. CDR3 DNA: TGTGCCAGCAGCCAAAATGGGGGGCAAACGTCCTACGAGCAGTACTTC. The chain joins TRBV3-1 (or the pseudogene TRBV3-2) to TRBJ2-7; D possibly matches TRBD1 or TRBD2 (6 bases each). In germline, CDR1 is LGHDT, CDR2 YNNKEL (reference sequence). The CDR3 spans 16 residues. Trimming removed 2 bases at V and 1 base at J, with 15 bases between.

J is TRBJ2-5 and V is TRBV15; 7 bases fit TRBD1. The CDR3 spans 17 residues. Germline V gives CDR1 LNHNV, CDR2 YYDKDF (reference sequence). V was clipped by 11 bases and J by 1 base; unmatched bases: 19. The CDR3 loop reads CALKPGQARPAQETQYF. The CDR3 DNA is TGTGCCTTGAAGCCCGGACAGGCCCGACCGGCCCAAGAGACCCAGTACTTC.

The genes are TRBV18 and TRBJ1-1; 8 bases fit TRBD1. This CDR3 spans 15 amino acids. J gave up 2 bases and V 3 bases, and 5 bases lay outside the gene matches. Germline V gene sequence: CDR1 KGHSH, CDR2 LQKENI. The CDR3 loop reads CASSPSDRANTEAFF. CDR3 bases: TGTGCCAGCTCACCCTCGGACAGGGCAAACACTGAAGCTTTCTTT.

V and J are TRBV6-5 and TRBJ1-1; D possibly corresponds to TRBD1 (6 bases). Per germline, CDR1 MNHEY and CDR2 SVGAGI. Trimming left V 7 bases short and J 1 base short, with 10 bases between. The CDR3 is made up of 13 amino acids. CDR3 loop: CASTRGGNTEAFF. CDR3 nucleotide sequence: TGTGCCAGCACTAGGGGGGGGAACACTGAAGCTTTCTTT.

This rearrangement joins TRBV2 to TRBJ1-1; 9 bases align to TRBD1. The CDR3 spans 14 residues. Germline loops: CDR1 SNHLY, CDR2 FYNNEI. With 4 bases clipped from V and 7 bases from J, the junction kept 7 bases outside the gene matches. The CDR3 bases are TGTGCCAGCAGTGCAGGGACAGGGAAGGATGAAGCTTTCTTT. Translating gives CASSAGTGKDEAFF.

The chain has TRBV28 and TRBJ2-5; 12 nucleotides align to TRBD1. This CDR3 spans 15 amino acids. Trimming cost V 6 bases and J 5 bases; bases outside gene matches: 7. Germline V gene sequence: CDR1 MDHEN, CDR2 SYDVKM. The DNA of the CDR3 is TGTGCCAGCAGGGGGGGACAGGGGGCGCTGGAGACCCAGTACTTC. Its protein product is CASRGGQGALETQYF.

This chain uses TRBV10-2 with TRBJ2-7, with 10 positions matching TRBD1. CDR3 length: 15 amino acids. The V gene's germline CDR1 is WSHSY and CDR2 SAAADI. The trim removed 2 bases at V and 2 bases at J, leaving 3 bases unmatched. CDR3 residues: CASSEATGGPYEQYF. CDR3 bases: TGCGCCAGCAGTGAGGCGACAGGGGGCCCCTACGAGCAGTACTTC.

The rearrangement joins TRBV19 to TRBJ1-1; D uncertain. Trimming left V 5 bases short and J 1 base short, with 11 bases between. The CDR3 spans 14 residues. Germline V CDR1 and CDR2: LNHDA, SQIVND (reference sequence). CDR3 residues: CASSPFFENTEAFF. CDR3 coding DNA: TGTGCCAGTAGTCCTTTCTTTGAGAACACTGAAGCTTTCTTT. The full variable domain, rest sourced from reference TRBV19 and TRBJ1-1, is DGGITQSPKYLFRKEGQNVTLSCEQNLNHDAMYWYRQDPGQGLRLIYYSQIVNDFQKGDIAEGYSVSREKKESFPLTVTSAQKNPTAFYLCASSPFFENTEAFFGQGTRLTVV.

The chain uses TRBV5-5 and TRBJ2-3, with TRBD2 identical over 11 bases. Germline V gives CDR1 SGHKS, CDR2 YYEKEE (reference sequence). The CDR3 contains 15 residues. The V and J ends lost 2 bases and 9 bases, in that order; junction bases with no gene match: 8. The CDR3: CASSFLAGGMETQYF. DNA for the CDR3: TGTGCCAGCAGCTTCCTAGCGGGGGGCATGGAAACGCAGTATTTT.

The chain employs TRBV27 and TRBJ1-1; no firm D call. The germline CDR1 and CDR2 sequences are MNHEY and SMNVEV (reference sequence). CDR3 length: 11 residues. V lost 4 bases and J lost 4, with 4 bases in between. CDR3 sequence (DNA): TGTGCCAGCAGTTCCCCCACTGAAGCTTTCTTT. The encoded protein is CASSSPTEAFF.

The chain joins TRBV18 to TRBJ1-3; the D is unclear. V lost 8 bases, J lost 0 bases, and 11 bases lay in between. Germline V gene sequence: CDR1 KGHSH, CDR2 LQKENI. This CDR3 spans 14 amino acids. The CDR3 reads CASHQGYSGNTIYF. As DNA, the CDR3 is TGTGCCAGCCACCAAGGGTACTCTGGAAACACCATATATTTT.

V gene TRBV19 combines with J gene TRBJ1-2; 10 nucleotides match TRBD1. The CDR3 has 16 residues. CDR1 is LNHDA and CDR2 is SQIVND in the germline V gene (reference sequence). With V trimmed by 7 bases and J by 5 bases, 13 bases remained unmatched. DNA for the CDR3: TGTGCCAGTAATTCCAGGGACAGGGGATCTAGTTATGGCTACACCTTC. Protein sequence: CASNSRDRGSSYGYTF.

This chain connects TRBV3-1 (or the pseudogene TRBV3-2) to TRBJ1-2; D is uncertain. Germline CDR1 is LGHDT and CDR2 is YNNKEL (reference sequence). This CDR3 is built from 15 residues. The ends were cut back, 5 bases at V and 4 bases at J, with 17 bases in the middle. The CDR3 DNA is TGTGCCAGCAGCTTTGGAGAACAGAGAACCTATGGCTACACCTTC. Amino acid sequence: CASSFGEQRTYGYTF.

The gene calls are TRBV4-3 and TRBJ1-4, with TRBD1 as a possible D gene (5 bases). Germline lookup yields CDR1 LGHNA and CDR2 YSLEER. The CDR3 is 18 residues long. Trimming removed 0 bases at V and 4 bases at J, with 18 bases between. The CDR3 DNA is TGCGCCAGCAGCCAAGATGGGGGTGCCGCCGCTTATAATGAAAAACTGTTTTTT. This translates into CASSQDGGAAAYNEKLFF.

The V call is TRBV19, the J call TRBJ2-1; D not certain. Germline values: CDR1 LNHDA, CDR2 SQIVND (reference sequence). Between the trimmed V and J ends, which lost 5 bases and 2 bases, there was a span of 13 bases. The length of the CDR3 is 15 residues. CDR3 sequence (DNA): TGTGCCAGTAGTTCTTTTGGAGTCGCCTACAATGAGCAGTTCTTC. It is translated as CASSSFGVAYNEQFF.

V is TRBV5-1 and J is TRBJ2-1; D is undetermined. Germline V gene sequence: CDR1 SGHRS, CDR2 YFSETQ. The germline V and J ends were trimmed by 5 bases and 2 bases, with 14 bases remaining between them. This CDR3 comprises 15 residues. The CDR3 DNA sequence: TGCGCCAGCAGTCGAACGACACACACCTACAATGAGCAGTTCTTC. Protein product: CASSRTTHTYNEQFF. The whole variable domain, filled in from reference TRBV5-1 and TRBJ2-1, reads KAGVTQTPRYLIKTRGQQVTLSCSPISGHRSVSWYQQTPGQGLQFLFEYFSETQRNKGNFPGRFSGRQFSNSRSEMNVSTLELGDSALYLCASSRTTHTYNEQFFGPGTRLTVL.